This entry features one T cell receptor beta chain sequence. This clonotype appeared many times. Its recognized antigen is unknown. One base away there is no much larger clone; base qualities are not given. The sample belongs to a study of blood T cells in healthy people across ages (dated by TCRdb to between 2015 and 2017). As for the study more broadly: In model experiments, roughly one uniquely barcoded TCR beta cDNA molecule per two T cells was captured by template switching. Using deep sequencing normalized with unique cDNA molecular identifiers, the study measured how TCR beta repertoire diversity changes with age. The donors were split into four age groups: young (average around 15 years), middle-aged (around 37), aged (approximately 60) and long-lived (under 90). Donors of different ages were randomly distributed across sequencing lanes to avoid experimental bias. Using the same blood draw, the study looked at two additional independent replicas of 1 million unique cDNA reads for two donors, one aged 18 to 30 and the other aged 80 or older. Broader findings and caveats from the paper: Observed TCR beta diversity per million T cells fell roughly linearly with age, and a significant reduction was already apparent by age roughly 40. The long-lived group showed more naive CD4+ T cells, fewer expanded clones and increased TCR diversity than the aged group, suggesting age selection. Estimates of total diversity from one million sequenced T cells were regarded as lower bounds and underestimates. A strong correlation was found between observed TCR beta diversity and the percentage of naive T cells measured by flow cytometry. The CMV infection status of donors was not known, potentially confounding age-related changes in expanded clonotypes. Since profiling was done on bulk unsorted PBMCs, naive and antigen-experienced compartments could not be conclusively compared.

The approximately 39 donors, aged 6 to 90 years, were systemically healthy Caucasian individuals from Russia. Each donor gave roughly 9 milliliters of peripheral blood, drawn into EDTA-treated Vacutainer tubes. Ficoll-Paque density-gradient centrifugation was used to isolate PBMCs, with at least 7 million per sample. Total RNA was extracted from PBMCs with Trizol reagent, with at least 6 micrograms obtained per sample. Naive CD45RAhigh/CD27high T cell percentages were measured by flow cytometry on a PBMC aliquot from every donor. Library creation used 5' RACE. Sequencer: Illumina HiSeq 2500. The second PCR ran for roughly 7 to 12 cycles and used a J-beta primer mix along with a sample-barcoded 5' primer. Each TCR beta cDNA molecule received a unique molecular identifier from a template-switch 5' adaptor carrying 12 random nucleotides. At least 2.5 million CDR3-containing paired-end reads were obtained from each sample. The Mint cDNA synthesis kit, primed by a TRBC-specific oligonucleotide, was used to synthesize first-strand cDNA from all RNA. Following uracil-DNA glycosylase treatment, all cDNA underwent a first 18-cycle PCR with the universal primers M1SS and BC2_uni_R. As for how the authors treated the data: For normalization, 1 million high-quality reads, each with a distinct molecular identifier, were randomly selected from each sample. Reads with shared molecular identifiers were discarded instead of being binned into consensus sequences. MiTCR, set to a Q25 quality threshold and the strictest error-elimination algorithm, was used for CDR3 identification, clonotype clustering and error correction. A nonparametric unseen species model with Euler transformation was used to estimate lower-bound total TCR beta diversity. TCRdb redid the processing of the public reads, applying fastp at Q25 and MiXCR, and retained in-frame beta chains. Rows are unified per CDR3 protein, each entry keeping the most common DNA and genes. For this entry, the V and J calls and clone size follow TCRdb and not the study's own pipeline. This sample holds 550,000 to 650,000 distinct CDR3 sequences; about 30% were observed only once. 15% to 18% of the sample belongs to the ten largest clones.

Inclusive of the bounding cysteine and phenylalanine, the CDR3 is 15 residues long. The CDR3 DNA has 45 bases and is translated from base 1. Clipping removes 6 bases from V and 7 bases from J, with 12 as the unmatched junction base count. Reading the germline V gene (reference sequence) gives CDR1 MNHNY and CDR2 SVGAGI. The source is a woman older than 75 in good health. The V gene is TRBV6-6 and the J gene is TRBJ2-5, and 9 junctional nucleotides match TRBD1. Sequencing was performed on blood. The encoded CDR3 is CASRSTTGGMLTQYF. The sequence in DNA is TGTGCCAGCAGGTCCACGACAGGGGGAATGTTGACCCAGTACTTC.